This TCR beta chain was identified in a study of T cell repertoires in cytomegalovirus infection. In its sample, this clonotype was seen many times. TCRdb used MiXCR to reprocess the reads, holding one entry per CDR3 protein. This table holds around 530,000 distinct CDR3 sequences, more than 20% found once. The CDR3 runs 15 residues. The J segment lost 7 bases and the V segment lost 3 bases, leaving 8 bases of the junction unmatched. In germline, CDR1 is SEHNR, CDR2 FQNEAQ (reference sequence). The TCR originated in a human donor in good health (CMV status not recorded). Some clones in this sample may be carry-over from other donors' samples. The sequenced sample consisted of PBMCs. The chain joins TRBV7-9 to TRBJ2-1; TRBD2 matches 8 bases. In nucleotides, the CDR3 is TGTGCCAGCAGCTTTAGCGGGATTGGGTGGAATGAGCAGTTCTTC. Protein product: CASSFSGIGWNEQFF.